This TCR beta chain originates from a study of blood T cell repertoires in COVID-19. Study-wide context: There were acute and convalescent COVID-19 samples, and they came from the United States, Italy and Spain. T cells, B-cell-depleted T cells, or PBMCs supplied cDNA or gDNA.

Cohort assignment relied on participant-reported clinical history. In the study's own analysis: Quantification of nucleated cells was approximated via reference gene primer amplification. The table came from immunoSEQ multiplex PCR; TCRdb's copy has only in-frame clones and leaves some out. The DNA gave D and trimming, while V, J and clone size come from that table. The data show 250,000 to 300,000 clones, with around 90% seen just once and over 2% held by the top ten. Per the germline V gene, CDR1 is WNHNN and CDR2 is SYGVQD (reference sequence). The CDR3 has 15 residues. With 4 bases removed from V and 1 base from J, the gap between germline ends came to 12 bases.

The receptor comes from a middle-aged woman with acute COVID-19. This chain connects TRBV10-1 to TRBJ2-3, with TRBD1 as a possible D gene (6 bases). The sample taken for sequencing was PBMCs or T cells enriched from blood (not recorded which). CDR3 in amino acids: CASSGSTGRTDTQYF. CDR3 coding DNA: TGCGCCAGCAGTGGGTCGACAGGTCGCACAGATACGCAGTATTTT.